Only a few counts were recorded for the clone carrying this TCR beta chain. Its antigen remains unknown. A quantitative 5'-RACE method, one with molecular barcodes, was used to make TCR beta libraries. TCRdb re-called the 5' RACE reads with MiXCR, one entry per CDR3 protein. The data contain a few hundred thousand distinct CDR3 sequences, 18% of them singletons. Per the germline V gene, CDR1 is LGHNA and CDR2 is YNFKEQ. CDR3 length: 16 amino acids. V lost 2 bases to trimming and J lost 8 bases; unmatched junction nucleotides: 13. This sample stems from a study of CD8 T cells in ankylosing spondylitis. The study's findings and limits: Made up of 7 to 9 highly homologous variants, a TCR beta motif appeared characteristic of ankylosing spondylitis blood. Earlier literature documents some of the motif variants in reactive arthritis synovial fluid and blood.

V usage is TRBV4-2 and J usage is TRBJ1-2; 8 nucleotides line up with TRBD1. The clonotype was recovered from a male donor with ankylosing spondylitis. The sample was blood, either unsorted or a sorted T cell fraction (not recorded which). The CDR3 spells CASSQTSLDRGGGYTF. The CDR3 nucleotides are TGTGCCAGCAGCCAAACCAGTCTTGACAGGGGCGGGGGCTACACCTTC.